A single sample gave rise to the 18 T cell receptor beta chains below, sequenced in a study of cytomegalovirus exposure and HLA in healthy donors. The PCR was carried out with 60 Vbeta primers and 13 Jbeta primers. Clones were read by immunoSEQ multiplex PCR, and TCRdb kept only the in-frame ones, dropping some. The sample shows around 140,000 clones, 70% of them seen only once. The specimen sequenced was PBMCs. The receptors shown here come from a woman in her fifties or sixties in good health and CMV-seropositive.

CDR3 sequence reads: CSVRTSGTYNEQFF. The DNA of the CDR3 is TGCAGCGTAAGGACTAGCGGGACTTACAATGAGCAGTTCTTC. The chain employs TRBV29-1 and TRBJ2-1; TRBD2 agrees at 12 bases. The germline V gene encodes CDR1 SQVTM and CDR2 ANQGSEA. The V segment lost 6 bases and the J segment 4 bases; nucleotides outside the gene matches: 4. The CDR3 sequence is 14 residues long.

This clone was observed a single time. The J gene is TRBJ1-1, the V gene TRBV2, with 7 nucleotides matching TRBD1. V gave up 4 bases and J gave up 7 bases; unmatched junction bases: 9. The CDR3 is 14 residues long. CDR1 is SNHLY, CDR2 FYNNEI, per germline. CDR3 amino acids: CASSGGRGVSEAFF. The CDR3 nucleotides read TGTGCCAGCAGTGGAGGCAGGGGGGTTAGTGAAGCTTTCTTT.

The gene calls are TRBV5-1 and TRBJ1-1, with TRBD1 matching 7 bases. V dropped 4 bases and J dropped 4; count of bases not matched to a gene: 10. This CDR3 is 15 amino acids long. CDR1 is SGHRS and CDR2 is YFSETQ in the germline V gene. CDR3 nucleotide sequence: TGCGCCAGCAGCGGTAACAGGGGAGCCGGCACTGAAGCTTTCTTT. This sequence encodes CASSGNRGAGTEAFF.

The chain has TRBV6-6 and TRBJ2-2; tentative D call: TRBD1 (6 bases). V lost 2 bases, J lost 7 bases, and 14 bases lay in between. The V gene's germline CDR1 is MNHNY and CDR2 SVGAGI (reference sequence). The CDR3 length is 15 residues. CDR3 sequence reads: CASSYMGQGNGELFF. DNA of the CDR3: TGTGCCAGCAGTTACATGGGGCAGGGGAACGGGGAGCTGTTTTTT.

The chain has TRBV6-4 and TRBJ2-2; 8 bases align to TRBD2. V shed 5 bases and J 7 bases; nucleotides not matched to a gene: 6. This CDR3 comprises 14 residues. Germline loops: CDR1 MRHNA, CDR2 SNTAGT. The DNA of the CDR3 is TGTGCCAGCAGTCTCCGGGAGGGCCTCGGGGAGCTGTTTTTT. It is translated as CASSLREGLGELFF.

The chain uses TRBV6-1 and TRBJ2-7; the match to TRBD1 covers 8 bases. Germline trimming cut 9 bases from V and 2 bases from J; bases unmatched to any gene: 6. Germline V gene data show CDR1 as MNHNS and CDR2 as SASEGT. The length of the CDR3 is 13 residues. CDR3 DNA: TGTGCCAGTAGACAGGGGATCCCCTACGAGCAGTACTTC. This translates into CASRQGIPYEQYF.

The V gene is TRBV11-1, the J gene TRBJ1-2, with a weak D call TRBD1 (5 bases). Germline CDR1 SGHAT, CDR2 FQDESV (reference sequence). Trimming shortened V by 5 bases and J by 0 bases, and 10 bases separated the two germline ends. The CDR3 is 14 amino acids. The CDR3 nucleotides read TGTGCCAGCAGCGCGGGACCCGCTAACTATGGCTACACCTTC. Encoded protein: CASSAGPANYGYTF.

V gene TRBV6-1 combines with J gene TRBJ2-3; 7 positions agree with TRBD2. The CDR3 extends over 14 amino acids. Germline CDR1 reads MNHNS; CDR2 reads SASEGT. J gave up 3 bases and V 5 bases, and 5 bases lay outside the gene matches. Written as DNA, the CDR3 is TGTGCCAGCAGTCGGCGGGAGCTAACAGATACGCAGTATTTT. This translates into CASSRRELTDTQYF.

Notes on this clone: Other DNA sequences in the same sample also yield this CDR3. The rearrangement links TRBV7-9 to TRBJ1-5; possible D gene TRBD1, 5 bases. V was shortened by 1 base and J by 7 bases, with 8 bases between the two germline ends. CDR3 length: 13 residues. Per germline, CDR1 SEHNR and CDR2 FQNEAQ (reference sequence). CDR3 nucleotide sequence: TGTGCCAGCAGCTTAGACGGGGGACAGCCCCAGCATTTT. Encoded protein: CASSLDGGQPQHF.

The chain employs TRBV28 and TRBJ1-2; 7 bases are shared with TRBD1. Germline V gene data show CDR1 as MDHEN and CDR2 as SYDVKM. The trim removed 3 bases at V and 8 bases at J, leaving 15 bases unmatched. The CDR3 runs 16 residues. Written as DNA, the CDR3 is TGTGCCAGCAGTTTCCCGCTCGGGACAGACATTGTAGGCTACACCTTC. This gives the protein CASSFPLGTDIVGYTF.

This chain uses TRBV7-8 with TRBJ1-2; D is unresolved. Trimming took off 1 base at V and 4 bases at J, with 10 bases between the two ends. The V gene's germline CDR1 is SGHVS and CDR2 FQNEAQ. This CDR3 has 14 amino acids. The CDR3 sequence is CASSLGQQSYGYTF. CDR3 sequence (DNA): TGTGCCAGCAGCTTAGGCCAACAGAGCTATGGCTACACCTTC.

The V gene is TRBV2, the J gene TRBJ1-2; TRBD1 agrees at 7 bases. Germline CDR1 SNHLY, CDR2 FYNNEI. The CDR3 length is 12 residues. V lost 5 bases and J lost 7; bases outside the gene matches: 4. The chain's CDR3 is CASSNRQGGYTF. As DNA, the CDR3 is TGTGCCAGCAGTAATAGACAGGGTGGCTACACCTTC.

With regard to this clone: The junction shows a germline mismatch at one end, possibly a read error. CDR3 sequence (DNA): TGCAGTGCTAGGTTGGTCGGACAGAAACTTTTT. Translating gives CSARLVGQKLF. The genes are TRBV20-1 and TRBJ1-4, with D possibly matching TRBD1 (6 bases). CDR3 length: 11 residues. Per the germline V gene, CDR1 is DFQATT and CDR2 is SNEGSKA (reference sequence).

The rearrangement joins TRBV19 to TRBJ1-2; 7 nucleotides agree with TRBD1. The V and J ends lost 5 bases and 5 bases, in that order; junction bases with no gene match: 5. CDR1 is LNHDA and CDR2 is SQIVND in the germline V gene (reference sequence). This CDR3 contains 13 residues. The CDR3 region is CASSVDRMYGYTF. The CDR3 coding sequence is TGTGCCAGTAGTGTGGACAGGATGTATGGCTACACCTTC.

J is TRBJ2-2 and V is TRBV10-1; tentatively, D is TRBD2 (6 bases). The CDR3 has 14 amino acids. V shed 4 bases and J shed 5 bases, with 11 bases lying between them. CDR1 is WNHNN and CDR2 is SYGVQD in the germline V gene (reference sequence). DNA for the CDR3: TGCGCCAGCAGTGCGGGGAGCGGGACCGGGGAGCTGTTTTTT. As protein: CASSAGSGTGELFF.

The chain uses TRBV7-9 and TRBJ1-1, with 7 positions matching TRBD1. From germline, CDR1 is SEHNR and CDR2 FQNEAQ (reference sequence). The CDR3 consists of 14 residues. V shed 5 bases, J shed 6 bases, and the junction held 9 bases outside the gene matches. The chain's CDR3 is CASSTRQGVPEAFF. The CDR3 DNA reads TGTGCCAGCAGCACGCGACAGGGTGTACCTGAAGCTTTCTTT.

V is TRBV5-1 and J is TRBJ1-1; no reliable D call. The CDR3 loop spans 13 amino acids. Per the germline V gene, CDR1 is SGHRS and CDR2 is YFSETQ. V was trimmed by 1 base and J by 1 base, leaving 5 bases between them. CDR3 sequence (DNA): TGCGCCAGCAGCTTGTTAGAGAACACTGAAGCTTTCTTT. It translates to CASSLLENTEAFF.

In this sample, this clone turned up a few times. The chain combines TRBV28 with TRBJ1-3; D unclear. Trimming took off 4 bases at V and 11 bases at J, with 21 bases between the two ends. This CDR3 contains 15 residues. Germline CDR1 is MDHEN and CDR2 is SYDVKM. The CDR3 region is CASSSATIGSGSIYF. The CDR3 DNA sequence: TGTGCCAGCAGTTCGGCGACTATCGGTTCGGGTTCCATATATTTT.